These T cell receptor beta chains were read from a single sample in a study of T cell responses to AZD1222 COVID-19 vaccine. Repertoires were generated with immunoSEQ multiplex PCR, while TCRdb's copy carries only in-frame clones and drops some. The sample includes around 150,000 clones, under 95% of them seen just once. The sample was peripheral blood, taken 28 days after the second AZD1222 dose. The receptors originated from an adult who received the AZD1222 COVID-19 vaccine. The CDR3 runs from the conserved cysteine through the conserved F or W. A D gene is named only where the DNA matches it firmly. Where a row states a size, it is once, few, many or the class of an expanded clone; other rows omit it.

-	TRBV7-3	TRBJ2-5	once	13	CASSLIGGETQYF	TGTGCCAGCAGCTTAATAGGTGGGGAGACCCAGTACTTC
-	TRBV7-9	TRBJ2-3	once	13	CASSLDSADTQYF	TGTGCCAGCAGCTTAGACAGCGCAGATACGCAGTATTTT
-	TRBV21-1	TRBJ1-2	-	17	CASSPRGRRTLNYGYTF	TGTGCCAGCAGCCCACGGGGGAGGAGAACCCTGAACTATGGCTACACCTTC
-	TRBV18	TRBJ1-2	-	13	CASSNREHYGYTF	TGTGCCAGCTCAAACAGGGAACACTATGGCTACACCTTC
-	TRBV19	TRBJ1-3	-	15	CASSWGEFSGNTIYF	TGTGCCAGTAGTTGGGGCGAATTCTCTGGAAACACCATATATTTT
-	TRBV18	TRBJ2-3	-	13	CASSPPARDTQYF	TGTGCCAGCTCACCACCAGCGAGGGATACGCAGTATTTT
TRBD2	TRBV18	TRBJ2-7	once	16	CASSPLTGEGPYEQYF	TGTGCCAGCTCACCCCTTACTGGGGAGGGACCGTACGAGCAGTACTTC
-	TRBV29-1	TRBJ1-1	-	15	CSVEVRGAANTEAFF	TGCAGCGTTGAAGTTCGTGGGGCAGCGAACACTGAAGCTTTCTTT
-	TRBV12-3/TRBV12-4	TRBJ1-2	once	13	CASSLQGGSGYTF	TGTGCCAGCAGTTTACAGGGTGGCTCTGGCTACACCTTC
-	TRBV11-2	TRBJ1-1	-	15	CASSLVPKGPNKAFF	TGTGCCAGCAGCTTAGTCCCGAAGGGGCCCAACAAAGCTTTCTTT
-	TRBV14	TRBJ1-6	-	15	CASSQRWSGNSPLHF	TGTGCCAGCAGCCAGAGATGGAGCGGAAATTCACCCCTCCACTTT
-	TRBV21-1	TRBJ2-1	few	14	CASSNRGQAIGQFF	TGTGCCAGCAGCAATCGGGGACAGGCAATAGGGCAGTTCTTC
TRBD2	TRBV5-4	TRBJ2-1	once	16	CASSLAGTSGNNEQFF	TGTGCCAGCAGCTTGGCCGGGACTAGCGGAAACAATGAGCAGTTCTTC
TRBD1	TRBV7-9	TRBJ1-4	-	14	CASRRTGTNEKLFF	TGTGCCAGCAGACGGACAGGGACTAATGAAAAACTGTTTTTT
-	TRBV7-3	TRBJ1-5	-	16	CASSYPRGMSNQPQHF	TGTGCCAGCAGCTACCCCCGGGGGATGAGCAATCAGCCCCAGCATTTT
-	TRBV2	TRBJ1-1	-	16	CASSLQRKGVGDEAFF	TGTGCCAGCAGCCTTCAGCGTAAGGGGGTTGGCGATGAAGCTTTCTTT
TRBD1	TRBV9	TRBJ2-7	-	14	CASSATGGNYEQYF	TGTGCCAGCAGCGCGACAGGGGGCAATTACGAGCAGTACTTC
-	TRBV28	TRBJ2-7	-	14	CASSLHRQGHEQYF	TGTGCCAGCAGTTTACACAGGCAGGGCCACGAGCAGTACTTC
-	TRBV28	TRBJ1-1	-	14	CASSLDQGPTEAFF	TGTGCCAGCAGTTTGGATCAGGGACCCACTGAAGCTTTCTTT
-	TRBV19	TRBJ1-1	-	14	CASSIVTGAIEAFF	TGTGCCAGTAGTATTGTTACGGGGGCGATTGAAGCTTTCTTT
TRBD1	TRBV5-5	TRBJ1-6	-	14	CASSRDRQNSPLHF	TGTGCCAGCAGCCGGGACAGGCAGAATTCACCCCTCCACTTT
TRBD2	TRBV5-1	TRBJ2-2	-	16	CASTLPGTSGTGELFF	TGCGCCAGCACCCTGCCTGGGACTAGCGGGACCGGGGAGCTGTTTTTT
-	TRBV7-9	TRBJ2-2	-	15	CASSFFGVNTGELFF	TGTGCCAGCAGCTTCTTCGGGGTGAACACCGGGGAGCTGTTTTTT
TRBD1	TRBV14	TRBJ1-4	-	17	CASSQVPGQGLNEKLFF	TGTGCCAGCAGCCAAGTCCCGGGACAGGGTCTGAATGAAAAACTGTTTTTT
TRBD2	TRBV3-1/TRBV3-2	TRBJ2-2	-	16	CASSRRLAGVTGELFF	TGTGCCAGCAGCCGTCGACTAGCGGGAGTAACCGGGGAGCTGTTTTTT
-	TRBV7-7	TRBJ2-1	-	15	CASSLGVTENNEQFF	TGTGCTAGCAGCTTAGGGGTCACAGAGAACAATGAGCAGTTCTTC
TRBD1	TRBV11-2	TRBJ1-6	-	18	CASNPGQGAGVYNSPLHF	TGTGCCAGCAACCCGGGACAGGGGGCCGGTGTCTATAATTCACCCCTCCACTTT
-	TRBV9	TRBJ2-5	-	15	CASSVYSGIQETQYF	TGTGCCAGCAGCGTTTACTCAGGAATACAAGAGACCCAGTACTTC
-	TRBV3-1/TRBV3-2	TRBJ1-1	-	15	CASSFTGYLDTEAFF	TGTGCCAGCAGTTTTACAGGGTATTTGGACACTGAAGCTTTCTTT
-	TRBV5-4	TRBJ1-2	-	15	CASSPGQPRDYGYTF	TGTGCCAGCAGCCCAGGACAGCCAAGGGACTATGGCTACACCTTC
-	TRBV15	TRBJ1-6	few	15	CATSKTGGGNSPLHF	TGTGCCACCAGCAAGACAGGAGGGGGTAATTCACCCCTCCACTTT
-	TRBV6-1	TRBJ2-2	-	11	CASSNTGELFF	TGTGCCAGCTCGAACACCGGGGAGCTGTTTTTT
-	TRBV11-2	TRBJ2-7	-	12	CASSPPEGKVSF	TGTGCCAGCAGCCCCCCCGAGGGAAAGGTCTCCTTC
-	TRBV7-8	TRBJ1-1	-	13	CASSLWGYTEAFF	TGTGCCAGCAGCTTATGGGGGTACACTGAAGCTTTCTTT
-	TRBV7-9	TRBJ2-7	-	14	CASSPTGIPHEQYF	TGTGCCAGCAGCCCCACAGGAATCCCCCACGAGCAGTACTTC
-	TRBV28	TRBJ2-1	-	13	CASNRGSYNEQFF	TGTGCCAGCAATCGGGGATCCTACAATGAGCAGTTCTTC
-	TRBV4-2	TRBJ1-4	-	19	CASSQDREGGLRVSEKLFF	TGTGCCAGCAGCCAAGATCGGGAGGGTGGTCTTCGGGTTAGCGAAAAACTGTTTTTT
-	TRBV16	TRBJ1-5	-	15	CASSQSGEGGQPQHF	TGTGCCAGCAGCCAATCAGGAGAAGGGGGTCAGCCCCAGCATTTT
TRBD1	TRBV5-4	TRBJ2-7	-	15	CASSRAGTGDYEQYF	TGTGCCAGCAGCCGAGCCGGGACAGGGGACTACGAGCAGTACTTC
-	TRBV3-1/TRBV3-2	TRBJ2-2	-	14	CASSQDGGTGELFF	TGTGCCAGCAGCCAAGATGGAGGAACCGGGGAGCTGTTTTTT
-	TRBV4-1	TRBJ2-1	-	11	CASRGYNEQFF	TGCGCCAGCCGTGGGTACAATGAGCAGTTCTTC
TRBD2	TRBV7-6	TRBJ2-1	-	15	CASSLEEASGSLRFF	TGTGCCAGCAGCTTAGAAGAGGCTAGCGGGAGTTTACGGTTCTTC
-	TRBV11-3	TRBJ1-1	-	16	CASSLDWGGENTEAFF	TGTGCCAGCAGCTTAGATTGGGGAGGGGAGAACACTGAAGCTTTCTTT
TRBD2	TRBV18	TRBJ2-7	-	15	CASSPYSGSQDEQYF	TGTGCCAGCTCCCCCTATAGCGGGAGTCAGGACGAGCAGTACTTC
-	TRBV5-1	TRBJ2-2	-	15	CASSLEGSNTGELFF	TGCGCCAGCAGCTTGGAAGGTTCGAACACCGGGGAGCTGTTTTTT
-	TRBV10-2	TRBJ2-3	-	17	CASSESPWPGGTDTQYF	TGCGCCAGCAGTGAGTCCCCGTGGCCGGGTGGGACAGATACGCAGTATTTT
TRBD2	TRBV5-1	TRBJ2-5	-	15	CASSFSGTSGETQYF	TGCGCCAGCAGCTTTTCCGGGACTAGCGGAGAGACCCAGTACTTC
-	TRBV19	TRBJ2-2	few	13	CASSIKGSGELFF	TGTGCCAGTAGTATAAAGGGATCCGGGGAGCTGTTTTTT
-	TRBV28	TRBJ1-2	-	14	CASRKGRANYGYTF	TGTGCCAGCAGGAAGGGTAGGGCGAACTATGGCTACACCTTC
TRBD2	TRBV28	TRBJ2-1	-	20	CASSHTPGLAGGSSYNEQFF	TGTGCCAGCAGTCACACGCCGGGACTAGCGGGAGGGAGCTCCTACAATGAGCAGTTCTTC
TRBD1	TRBV19	TRBJ2-7	-	15	CASSQLSGTGGEQYF	TGTGCCAGTAGCCAATTATCCGGGACAGGGGGCGAGCAGTACTTC
-	TRBV5-1	TRBJ2-3	-	15	CASSLGQSLTDTQYF	TGCGCCAGCAGCTTGGGACAGAGCCTCACAGATACGCAGTATTTT